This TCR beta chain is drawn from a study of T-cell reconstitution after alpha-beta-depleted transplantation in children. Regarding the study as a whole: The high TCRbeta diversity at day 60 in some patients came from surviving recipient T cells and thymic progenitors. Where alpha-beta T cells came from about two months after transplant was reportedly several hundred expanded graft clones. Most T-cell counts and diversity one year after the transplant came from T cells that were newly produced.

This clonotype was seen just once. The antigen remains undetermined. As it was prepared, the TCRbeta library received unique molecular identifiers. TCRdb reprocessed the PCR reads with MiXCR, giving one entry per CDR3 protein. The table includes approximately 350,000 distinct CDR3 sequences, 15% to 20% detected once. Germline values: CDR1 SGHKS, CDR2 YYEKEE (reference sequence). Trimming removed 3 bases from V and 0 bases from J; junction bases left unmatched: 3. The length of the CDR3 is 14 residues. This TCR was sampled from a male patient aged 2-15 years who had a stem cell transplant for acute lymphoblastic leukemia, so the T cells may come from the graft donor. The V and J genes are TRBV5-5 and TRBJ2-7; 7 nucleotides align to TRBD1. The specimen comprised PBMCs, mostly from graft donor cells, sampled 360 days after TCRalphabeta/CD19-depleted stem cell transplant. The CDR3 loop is CASSSDRYSYEQYF. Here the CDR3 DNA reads TGTGCCAGCAGCTCGGACAGGTACTCCTACGAGCAGTACTTC.